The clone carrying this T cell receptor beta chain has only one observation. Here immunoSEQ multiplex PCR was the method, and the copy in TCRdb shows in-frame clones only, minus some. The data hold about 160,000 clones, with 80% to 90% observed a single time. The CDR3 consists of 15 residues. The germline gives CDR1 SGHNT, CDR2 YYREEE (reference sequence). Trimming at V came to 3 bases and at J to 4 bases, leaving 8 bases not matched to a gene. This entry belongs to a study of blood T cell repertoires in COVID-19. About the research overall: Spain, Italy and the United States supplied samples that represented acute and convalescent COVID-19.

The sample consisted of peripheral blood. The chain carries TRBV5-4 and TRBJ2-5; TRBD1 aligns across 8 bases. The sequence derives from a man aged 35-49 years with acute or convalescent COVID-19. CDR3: CASSSGQGGGETQYF. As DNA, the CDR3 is TGTGCCAGCAGCTCTGGACAGGGAGGAGGAGAGACCCAGTACTTC.